This entry lists 4 T cell receptor beta chains sequenced from one sample in a study of vaccination and CD4 T cells after COVID-19. Their specific antigens are unknown. Cultured CD4+ T cell DNA was sequenced using the Oncomine TCR Beta short-read assay. TCRdb re-called the PCR reads with MiXCR, one entry per CDR3 protein. The table has roughly 11,000 distinct CDR3 sequences, 44% seen once. Treatment specified: approximately 10-day PBMC culture with coronavirus spike peptide pools or control peptides (ViraFEST assay). The specimen was CD4+ T cells from blood, cultured in vitro. These TCRs come from a human donor who had recovered from COVID-19.

This clonotype was counted only a few times. The genes are TRBV6-1 and TRBJ1-2; 11 positions match TRBD1. Germline V gene lookup returns CDR1 MNHNS and CDR2 SASEGT. The V segment lost 6 bases and the J segment 2 bases; nucleotides outside the gene matches: 14. There are 18 residues in the CDR3. CDR3 amino acids: CASRAPGQGGRWNYGYTF. As DNA, the CDR3 is TGTGCCAGCAGAGCTCCGGGACAGGGGGGCCGCTGGAACTATGGCTACACCTTC.

J is TRBJ2-4 and V is TRBV28, with TRBD1 identical over 7 bases. This CDR3 has 15 residues. Unmatched junction bases numbered 9, after V lost 9 bases and J lost 1 base. Germline CDR1 and CDR2: MDHEN and SYDVKM. In nucleotides, the CDR3 is TGTGCCAGTGAAACACCGGGACAGGCCAAAAACATTCAGTACTTC. Its translation: CASETPGQAKNIQYF.

This chain joins TRBV6-1 and TRBJ1-2; no reliable D call. V lost 7 bases and J 4 bases, leaving 13 bases between the germline ends. The germline CDR1 and CDR2 sequences are MNHNS and SASEGT. The CDR3 has 13 residues. The CDR3 is CASKNGGIYGYTF. In DNA form, the CDR3 reads TGTGCCAGCAAGAACGGCGGCATCTATGGCTACACCTTC.

The CDR3 reads CASSISGRFQETQYF. The DNA of the CDR3 is TGTGCCAGCAGCATTAGCGGGAGGTTTCAAGAGACCCAGTACTTC. This chain uses TRBV12-3 or TRBV12-4 with TRBJ2-5; 10 nucleotides line up with TRBD2. V shed 6 bases and J 2 bases; nucleotides not matched to a gene: 6. The CDR3 runs 15 residues.